This is a list of T cell receptor beta chains from one sample in a study of T-cell reconstitution after alpha-beta-depleted transplantation in children. TCRdb fed the PCR reads into MiXCR, producing one record per CDR3 protein. The repertoire holds around 500,000 distinct CDR3 sequences, with under 30% as singletons. The sequencing used PBMCs, mostly from graft donor cells, collected 360 days after TCRalphabeta/CD19-depleted stem cell transplant. These receptors were collected from a boy in the first two years of life who had a stem cell transplant for acute myeloid leukemia, so the T cells may come from the graft donor. CDR3s include the opening cysteine and the closing phenylalanine or tryptophan. Each record gives: clone size, J gene, V gene, D gene, CDR3 protein, CDR3 DNA. D genes are given only for firm matches. The size entry is marked missing in some rows and otherwise reads once, few, many or a size class.

>-|TRBJ2-3|TRBV12-3/TRBV12-4|TRBD2
CASSPGTSGGITDTQYF
TGTGCCAGCAGCCCAGGGACTAGCGGGGGCATCACAGATACGCAGTATTTT
>-|TRBJ1-1|TRBV25-1|-
CASSEQTVNTEAFF
TGTGCCAGCAGTGAGCAGACGGTGAACACTGAAGCTTTCTTT
>many|TRBJ2-1|TRBV12-3/TRBV12-4|TRBD2
CASSPPRGGRNEQFF
TGTGCCAGCAGCCCCCCCCGCGGGGGGCGCAATGAGCAGTTCTTC
>few|TRBJ2-7|TRBV10-3|-
CAIRPGDSYEQYF
TGTGCCATCAGACCAGGGGACTCCTACGAGCAGTACTTC
>-|TRBJ1-5|TRBV5-6|-
CASSLKGYSSNQPQHF
TGTGCCAGCAGCTTGAAGGGGTACTCAAGCAATCAGCCCCAGCATTTT
>-|TRBJ2-2|TRBV6-5|-
CASSYPGGGNTGELFF
TGTGCCAGCAGTTACCCAGGGGGGGGAAACACCGGGGAGCTGTTTTTT
>-|TRBJ2-4|TRBV12-3/TRBV12-4|-
CASRGRAENIQYF
TGTGCCAGCAGGGGACGGGCAGAAAACATTCAGTACTTC
>many|TRBJ2-3|TRBV9|TRBD1
CASSEGQHTDTQYF
TGTGCCAGCAGCGAGGGACAGCACACAGATACGCAGTATTTT
>-|TRBJ2-5|TRBV9|TRBD2
CASGLAGGNQETQYF
TGTGCCAGCGGACTAGCGGGGGGGAACCAAGAGACCCAGTACTTC
>few|TRBJ2-5|TRBV7-2|-
CASSFPSETQYF
TGTGCCAGCAGCTTCCCCAGCGAGACCCAGTACTTC
>many|TRBJ1-1|TRBV5-1|TRBD1
CASTGQGHMNTEAFF
TGCGCCAGCACCGGACAGGGGCACATGAACACTGAAGCTTTCTTT
>-|TRBJ2-5|TRBV9|TRBD1
CASSAQGDQETQYF
TGTGCCAGCAGCGCACAGGGGGACCAAGAGACCCAGTACTTC
>-|TRBJ2-7|TRBV30|TRBD1
CAWSVSYLTGASYEQYF
TGTGCCTGGAGTGTAAGCTATTTAACAGGGGCCTCCTACGAGCAGTACTTC
>-|TRBJ2-5|TRBV20-1|TRBD1
CSARTGTGEETQYF
TGCAGTGCGCGCACCGGGACAGGGGAGGAGACCCAGTACTTC
>-|TRBJ2-1|TRBV7-6|-
CASSLGGAGPSSYNEQFF
TGTGCCAGCAGCTTAGGAGGAGCCGGCCCGAGCTCCTACAATGAGCAGTTCTTC
>few|TRBJ1-2|TRBV6-5|TRBD1
CASSYLKGQAVSGYTF
TGTGCCAGCAGTTATTTAAAAGGACAGGCTGTGTCTGGCTACACCTTC
>-|TRBJ2-7|TRBV30|-
CAWSVTDYEQYF
TGTGCCTGGAGTGTAACAGACTACGAGCAGTACTTC
>once|TRBJ2-1|TRBV5-6|-
CASSLESGQTKYNEQFF
TGTGCCAGCAGCTTGGAATCGGGACAAACAAAGTACAATGAGCAGTTCTTC
>few|TRBJ2-3|TRBV5-1|TRBD2
CASSLYGGEGTDTQYF
TGCGCCAGCAGCCTCTATGGGGGGGAGGGCACAGATACGCAGTATTTT
>-|TRBJ2-3|TRBV27|TRBD1
CASSHGQGSTDTQYF
TGTGCCAGCAGTCACGGACAGGGGAGCACAGATACGCAGTATTTT
>many|TRBJ2-1|TRBV15|-
CATSTPRRDLNNEQFF
TGTGCCACCAGCACCCCAAGGCGGGACCTAAACAATGAGCAGTTCTTC
>many|TRBJ2-1|TRBV5-1|TRBD2
CASSLANGASGGAREQFF
TGCGCCAGCAGCTTGGCCAACGGGGCTAGCGGGGGGGCCAGAGAGCAGTTCTTC
>-|TRBJ2-3|TRBV9|-
CASSVDLGTSSLPTSTDTQYF
TGTGCCAGCAGCGTAGATTTGGGTACGTCAAGCCTACCCACAAGCACAGATACGCAGTATTTT
>many|TRBJ2-2|TRBV4-3|-
CASSQEGVIGELFF
TGCGCCAGCAGCCAAGAGGGCGTTATCGGGGAGCTGTTTTTT
>-|TRBJ2-7|TRBV7-8|TRBD2
CASSVAGGEYEQYF
TGTGCCAGCAGCGTTGCGGGGGGCGAGTACGAGCAGTACTTC
>few|TRBJ2-5|TRBV6-1|-
CASSPRGRGETQYF
TGTGCCAGCAGTCCCCGGGGGCGAGGGGAGACCCAGTACTTC
>few|TRBJ1-1|TRBV6-5|-
CASSYSIQGSDTEAFF
TGTGCCAGCAGTTACTCGATTCAGGGATCAGACACTGAAGCTTTCTTT
>many|TRBJ2-1|TRBV20-1|-
CSARDHVRSGTVQFF
TGCAGTGCTAGAGATCATGTTCGGAGCGGGACAGTGCAGTTCTTC
>many|TRBJ2-3|TRBV11-2|TRBD2
CASSFVAGASTDTQYF
TGTGCCAGCAGCTTCGTAGCGGGGGCTAGCACAGATACGCAGTATTTT
>-|TRBJ2-5|TRBV13|TRBD2
CASSSRTSGGRNQETQYF
TGTGCCAGCAGCTCCCGGACTAGCGGGGGCCGGAACCAAGAGACCCAGTACTTC
>-|TRBJ2-1|TRBV7-2|TRBD2
CASSLWAGGEQFF
TGTGCCAGCAGCTTATGGGCGGGAGGTGAGCAGTTCTTC
>few|TRBJ1-1|TRBV5-1|-
CASSIDTMNTEAFF
TGCGCCAGCAGCATCGACACCATGAACACTGAAGCTTTCTTT
>many|TRBJ1-2|TRBV5-5|TRBD1
CASRDRVNYGYTF
TGTGCCAGCAGGGACAGGGTTAACTATGGCTACACCTTC
>-|TRBJ2-1|TRBV12-3/TRBV12-4|TRBD1
CASRYDVGQGENEQFF
TGTGCCAGCAGATACGACGTGGGACAGGGAGAAAATGAGCAGTTCTTC
>few|TRBJ1-1|TRBV4-1|-
CASSQDGIRTEAFF
TGCGCCAGCAGCCAAGATGGTATCAGGACTGAAGCTTTCTTT
>-|TRBJ2-5|TRBV12-3/TRBV12-4|-
CASSRERETQYF
TGTGCCAGCAGTCGAGAAAGGGAGACCCAGTACTTC
>many|TRBJ1-4|TRBV29-1|-
CSVARAGEKLFF
TGCAGCGTTGCCAGGGCGGGTGAAAAACTGTTTTTT
>few|TRBJ1-5|TRBV24-1|TRBD1
CATSDSAGQGPNQPQHF
TGTGCCACCAGTGATTCTGCCGGACAGGGACCTAATCAGCCCCAGCATTTT
>-|TRBJ2-4|TRBV5-1|-
CASRQGQNLKNIQYF
TGCGCCAGCAGACAAGGACAGAACCTCAAAAACATTCAGTACTTC
>-|TRBJ1-5|TRBV20-1|-
CSAGAYSNQPQHF
TGCAGTGCTGGGGCCTATAGCAATCAGCCCCAGCATTTT
>-|TRBJ1-2|TRBV7-6|-
CASSLTSGGLYGYTF
TGTGCCAGCAGCTTAACGTCCGGAGGGCTCTATGGCTACACCTTC
>few|TRBJ2-5|TRBV20-1|-
CSARGSRSTQETQYF
TGCAGTGCTAGGGGGTCGCGATCAACGCAAGAGACCCAGTACTTC
>few|TRBJ2-1|TRBV27|TRBD2
CASSSGVVTYNEQFF
TGTGCCAGCAGCAGCGGGGTTGTCACCTACAATGAGCAGTTCTTC
>-|TRBJ2-1|TRBV5-1|TRBD2
CASSLSDGGYNEQFF
TGCGCCAGCAGCTTGAGTGACGGGGGGTACAATGAGCAGTTCTTC